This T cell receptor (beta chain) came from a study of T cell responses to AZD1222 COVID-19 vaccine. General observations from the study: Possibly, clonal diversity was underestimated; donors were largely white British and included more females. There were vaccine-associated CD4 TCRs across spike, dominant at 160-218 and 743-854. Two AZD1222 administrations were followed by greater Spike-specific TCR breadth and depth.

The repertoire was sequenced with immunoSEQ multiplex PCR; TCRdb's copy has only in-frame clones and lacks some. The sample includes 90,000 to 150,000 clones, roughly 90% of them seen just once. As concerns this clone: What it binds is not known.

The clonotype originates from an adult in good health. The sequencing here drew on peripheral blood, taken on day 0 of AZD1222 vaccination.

CDR3 amino acids: CASSNGARRYEQYF. DNA of the CDR3: TGTGCCAGCAGCAACGGAGCCCGCCGATACGAGCAGTACTTC. V and J are TRBV5-6 and TRBJ2-7; D remains ambiguous. Germline-derived CDR1 and CDR2 are SGHDT and YYEEEE. The CDR3 is made up of 14 amino acids. Trimming cost V 4 bases and J 4 bases, with 15 bases left between them.